The 16 T cell receptor delta chains given below trace back to one sample, sequenced in a study of γδ T cells in repeated Plasmodium falciparum infection (dated by TCRdb to 2020 to 2022). The library was obtained by multiplex PCR. For sequencing, an Illumina MiSeq was employed. The public reads were reprocessed by TCRdb using CATT, and rows of matching DNA were later combined. The sample includes tens of thousands of delta-chain clones, with roughly 0.98% observed a single time. Jointly, the top ten make up around a tenth of the sample. Vgamma9/Vdelta2+ and Vdelta2-negative gammadelta T cell populations were flow-sorted from peripheral blood mononuclear cells for bulk TCR repertoire analysis. The sequenced sample was gamma-delta T cells from blood. The receptors here all came from a pool of human donors (malaria-infected and uninfected, not separated).

The table lists this clone with many counts. TCRdb's listed protein matches a much larger clone and diverges from this DNA's translation at residue 11, likely through a read error; the protein shown comes from the DNA. The chain has TRDV2 and TRDJ1, with D possibly TRDD3 on 6 matching bases. This CDR3 is built from 16 residues. V was pared by 0 bases and J by 3 bases, with 16 bases between. The germline gives CDR1 GEAIGNYY, CDR2 EKD. CDR3: CACDTGIRGNADKLIF. The CDR3 region has the DNA TGTGCCTGTGACACCGGAATAAGGGGGAACGCCGATAAACTCATCTTT.

Of note for this clone: A far larger clone is one base from this, pointing to a likely read error. Other DNA sequences of this sample code for an identical CDR3. CDR3 DNA sequence: TGTGCTCTTGGGGAACACCCGGGCTGGGGGATAGTATCCGATAAACTCATCTTT. It yields the protein CALGEHPGWGIVSDKLIF. The chain recombines TRDV1 with TRDJ1; 10 positions match TRDD3. No J gene was available from TCRdb, and it was assigned here by a germline match of the DNA. This CDR3 has 18 amino acids. Losses at the gene ends were 1 base for V and 3 bases for J; bases not matched to a gene: 11. The V gene's germline CDR1 is TSWWSYY and CDR2 QGS.

Turning to this clone: The protein TCRdb gives is from a much larger clone and does not agree with this DNA's translation at residue 13, likely a read error; the protein shown here comes from the DNA. The chain employs TRDV1 and TRDJ1, with 7 bases matching TRDD3. The CDR3 runs to 19 residues. The J segment lost 1 base and the V segment lost 5 bases, leaving 19 bases of the junction unmatched. CDR1 TSWWSYY and CDR2 QGS come from the germline V gene. CDR3 nucleotide sequence: TGTGCTCTTGGGTCCTGTAAGTGGGGGACCCGGGGGTGCACCGATAAACTCATCTTT. It codes for CALGSCKWGTRGCTDKLIF.

The sample holds a few counts of this clone. For this DNA, TCRdb reports the protein of a much larger clone, which diverges at residue 5, most likely from a read error; the protein presented here is translated directly from the DNA. This sequence joins TRDV1 and TRDJ2; 10 bases fit TRDD3. The trim removed 3 bases at V and 6 bases at J, leaving 16 bases unmatched. The CDR3 extends over 19 amino acids. Germline values: CDR1 TSWWSYY, CDR2 QGS. The CDR3 region has the DNA TGTGCTCTTGGGGAGGGGGGACCACGGGGGATACGAGGGGCAGCACAACTCTTCTTT. Amino acids: CALGEGGPRGIRGAAQLFF.

This clone occurred a few times. One base separates it from a far larger clone, so it is likely a read error. This specimen includes other DNA sequences encoding the same CDR3. The chain uses TRDV1 and TRDJ1, with D possibly TRDD2 on 5 matching bases. TCRdb lists no J gene, so it was determined here by aligning the DNA to germline. The CDR3 runs to 18 residues. Germline lookup yields CDR1 TSWWSYY and CDR2 QGS. The V end lost 3 bases, the J end lost 2 bases, and 22 bases lay between the germline ends. This chain's CDR3 is CALGDFPPFPGRTDKLIF. The DNA of the CDR3 is TGTGCTCTTGGGGACTTTCCTCCGTTTCCTGGTCGAACCGATAAACTCATCTTT.

Concerning this clone itself: A far more abundant clone sits one base away, making this likely a read error. Within the sample, other DNA sequences also encode this same CDR3. The rearrangement links TRDV2 to TRDJ1; 7 nucleotides agree with TRDD3. TCRdb leaves out the J gene; it was filled in here by matching the DNA to germline. This CDR3 comprises 18 residues. The germline CDR1 and CDR2 sequences are GEAIGNYY and EKD. The CDR3 nucleotides read TGTGCTTGTGACACCGTGGGAGAGGATACGATGACTCGGTATAAACTCATCTTT. Amino acid sequence: CACDTVGEDTMTRYKLIF.

This clone was seen only a few times. TCRdb's protein, taken from a much larger clone, differs from this DNA's translation at residue 3, likely owing to a read error; the protein displayed comes from the DNA. This sequence joins TRDV2 and TRDJ4, with 8 bases lining up with TRDD3. TCRdb lists no J gene, so it was determined here by aligning the DNA to germline. Germline CDR1 GEAIGNYY, CDR2 EKD. This CDR3 is 16 amino acids long. The DNA for the CDR3 is TGTGCCAGTGACACAAAGGCTGTCGGGGATACTAGACCCCTGATCTTT. This gives the protein CASDTKAVGDTRPLIF.

On this clone itself: This sequence is one base from a far larger clone and is likely a read error. This same CDR3 is encoded by further DNA sequences in the sample. The V and J genes are TRDV1 and TRDJ2; 10 nucleotides agree with TRDD3. TCRdb lists no J gene, so it was determined here by aligning the DNA to germline. CDR3 size: 18 residues. Germline CDR1 TSWWSYY, CDR2 QGS. DNA of the CDR3: TGTGCTCTTGGGGAACTCCAGCTGGGGGATATCCTGACAGCGCAACTCTTCTTT. Amino acids: CALGELQLGDILTAQLFF.

Points on this clone: TCRdb pairs this DNA with a much larger clone's protein that differs at residue 7, likely a read error; the protein shown was translated from the DNA. The genes are TRDV2 and TRDJ1; 9 bases agree with TRDD3. Germline CDR1 reads GEAIGNYY; CDR2 reads EKD. CDR3 length: 17 residues. After removal of 3 bases from V and 0 bases from J, the junction contained 10 bases not matched to a gene. The CDR3 nucleotides read TGTGCCTGTGACTTCAAACCGGGGGATACCAACACCGATAAACTCATCTTT. The encoded protein is CACDFKPGDTNTDKLIF.

To note about this clone: A read error likely explains this, since a far larger clone differs by one base. The same CDR3 arises from other DNA sequences in this sample as well. The V gene is TRDV2; the J gene was not called; the D call TRDD3 from the table was never checked on the DNA. Germline CDR1 GEAIGNYY, CDR2 EKD. The CDR3 spans 18 residues. The CDR3 region is CACDTLHARSEYTDKLIF. In DNA form, the CDR3 reads TGTGCCTGTGACACTTTGCACGCGCGGAGTGAGTACACCGATAAGCTCATCTTT.

Turning to this clone: A read error is the likely source, as a far larger clone sits one nucleotide away. This same CDR3 is encoded by further DNA sequences in the sample. This chain connects TRDV2 to TRDJ1; D is perhaps TRDD3 (5 bases). Here the J gene came from matching the DNA to germline, since TCRdb omits it. Trimming cost V 3 bases and J 3 bases, with 16 bases left between them. This CDR3 comprises 15 residues. Germline values: CDR1 GEAIGNYY, CDR2 EKD. The CDR3 DNA sequence: TGTGCCTGTGACTCACCATACTGGAGGGCCGATAAACTCATCTTT. It encodes CACDSPYWRADKLIF.

This clone was counted ten times or more. This likely stems from a read error, as it lies one base from a far larger clone. The CDR3 region has the DNA TGTGCTCTTGGGGAATTTAGACCCCGCTATTACTGGGGGATGGAAGATTGGTACGCCGATAAACTCATCTTT. It yields the protein CALGEFRPRYYWGMEDWYADKLIF. The J gene is TRDJ1, the V gene TRDV1, with 10 positions matching TRDD3. The CDR3 runs to 24 residues. J was trimmed by 3 bases and V by 2 bases; bases with no gene match: 30. Germline lookup yields CDR1 TSWWSYY and CDR2 QGS.

Details on this clone: TCRdb's listed protein matches a much larger clone and diverges from this DNA's translation at residue 3, likely through a read error; the protein shown comes from the DNA. The rearrangement uses TRDV1 and TRDJ1; D perhaps matches TRDD3 (5 bases). No J segment appears in TCRdb, so it was assigned here by matching the sequence to germline. This CDR3 has 16 amino acids. Germline CDR1 TSWWSYY, CDR2 QGS. This CDR3 is CARGELIPQKEGKLIF. Written as DNA, the CDR3 is TGTGCTCGTGGGGAACTTATCCCCCAAAAGGAGGGTAAACTCATCTTT.

Ten or more counts support this clone. A read error likely explains why the TCRdb protein, taken from a much larger clone, differs from this DNA's translation at residue 15; the protein shown is translated from the DNA. The CDR3 DNA sequence: TGTGCCTGTGACGCGACTGGGGGATCAGCTCGCTCCTGGGACGCCCGACAGATGTTTTTC. The encoded protein is CACDATGGSARSWDARQMFF. V usage is TRDV2 and J usage is TRDJ3; 10 nucleotides align to TRDD3. The CDR3 has 20 amino acids. Germline loops: CDR1 GEAIGNYY, CDR2 EKD.

This clone was counted many times. This may come from a read error, since a much larger clone is one base off. Other DNA sequences in the same sample also yield this CDR3. The J gene is TRDJ1, the V gene TRDV1; TRDD3 might be the D (6 bases). CDR1 and CDR2 (germline): TSWWSYY, QGS. Trimming took off 0 bases at V and 1 base at J, with 27 bases between the two ends. The CDR3 has 21 residues. CDR3 sequence (DNA): TGTGCTCTTGGGGAACTAGTACCTCTGGGGTCCTCCAGTCAGTGCACCGATAAACTCATCTTT. Its protein is CALGELVPLGSSSQCTDKLIF.

As for this clone: A read error likely explains this, since a far larger clone differs by one base. Other nucleotide sequences in the sample specify the same CDR3. The chain couples TRDV1 to TRDJ1; a possible D gene is TRDD2 (6 bases). Germline values: CDR1 TSWWSYY, CDR2 QGS. CDR3 size: 23 residues. The CDR3 loop is CALGDHIPVVPPGVLPYTDKLIF. CDR3 nucleotides: TGTGCTCTTGGGGATCACATCCCTGTAGTGCCACCGGGGGTCCTACCGTACACCGATAAACTAATCTTT.